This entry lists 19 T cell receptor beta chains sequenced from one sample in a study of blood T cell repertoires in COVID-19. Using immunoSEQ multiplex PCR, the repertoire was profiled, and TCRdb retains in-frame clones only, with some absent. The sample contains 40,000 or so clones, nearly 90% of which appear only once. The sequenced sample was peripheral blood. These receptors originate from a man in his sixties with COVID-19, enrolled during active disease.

The CDR3 reads CASSASAGTTDTQYF. The CDR3 DNA follows: TGTGCCAGCAGCGCCTCCGCGGGGACGACAGATACGCAGTATTTT. This chain links TRBV6-4 with TRBJ2-3; tentatively, D is TRBD2 (6 bases). With 6 bases removed from V and 3 bases from J, the gap between germline ends came to 16 bases. Germline loops: CDR1 MRHNA, CDR2 SNTAGT. The CDR3 is 15 amino acids.

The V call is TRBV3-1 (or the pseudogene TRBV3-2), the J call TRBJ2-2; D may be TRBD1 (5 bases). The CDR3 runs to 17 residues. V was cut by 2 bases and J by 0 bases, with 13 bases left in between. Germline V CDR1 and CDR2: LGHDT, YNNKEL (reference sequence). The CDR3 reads CASSQSFGASNTGELFF. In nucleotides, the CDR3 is TGTGCCAGCAGCCAATCCTTTGGGGCATCGAACACCGGGGAGCTGTTTTTT.

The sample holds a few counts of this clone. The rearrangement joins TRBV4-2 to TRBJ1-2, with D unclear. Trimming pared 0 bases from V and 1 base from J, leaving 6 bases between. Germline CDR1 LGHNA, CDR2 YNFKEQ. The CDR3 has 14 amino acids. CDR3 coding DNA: TGTGCCAGCAGCCAAGACGTGTTTAACTATGGCTACACCTTC. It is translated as CASSQDVFNYGYTF.

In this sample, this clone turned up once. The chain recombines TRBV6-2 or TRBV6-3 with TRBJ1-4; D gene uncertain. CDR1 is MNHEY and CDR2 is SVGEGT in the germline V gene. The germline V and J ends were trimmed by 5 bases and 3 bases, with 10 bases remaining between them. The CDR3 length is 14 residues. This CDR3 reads CASSPQASNEKLFF. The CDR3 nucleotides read TGTGCCAGCAGTCCCCAGGCTTCTAATGAAAAACTGTTTTTT.

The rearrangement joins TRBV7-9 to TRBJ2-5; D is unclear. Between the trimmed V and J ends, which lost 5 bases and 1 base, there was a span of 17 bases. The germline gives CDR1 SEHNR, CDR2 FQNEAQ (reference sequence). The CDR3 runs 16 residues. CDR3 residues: CASSPPSAVLQETQYF. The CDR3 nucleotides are TGTGCCAGCAGCCCCCCCAGTGCCGTCCTCCAAGAGACCCAGTACTTC. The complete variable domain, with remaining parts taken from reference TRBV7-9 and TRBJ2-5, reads DTGVSQNPRHKITKRGQNVTFRCDPISEHNRLYWYRQTLGQGPEFLTYFQNEAQLEKSRLLSDRFSAERPKGSFSTLEIQRTEQGDSAMYLCASSPPSAVLQETQYFGPGTRLLVL.

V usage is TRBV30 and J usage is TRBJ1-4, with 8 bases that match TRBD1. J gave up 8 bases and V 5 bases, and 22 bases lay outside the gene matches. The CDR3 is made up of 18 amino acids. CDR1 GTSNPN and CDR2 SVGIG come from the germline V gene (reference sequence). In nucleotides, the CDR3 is TGTGCCTGGGCAGACTCCCTCCTTCGACAGGGGCGGGAGGAAAAACTGTTTTTT. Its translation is CAWADSLLRQGREEKLFF.

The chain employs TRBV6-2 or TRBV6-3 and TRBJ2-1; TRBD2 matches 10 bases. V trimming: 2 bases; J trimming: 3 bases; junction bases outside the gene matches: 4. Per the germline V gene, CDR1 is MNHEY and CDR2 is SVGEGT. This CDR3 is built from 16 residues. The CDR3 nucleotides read TGTGCCAGCAGTTACCATCTAGCGGGGGTCTACAATGAGCAGTTCTTC. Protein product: CASSYHLAGVYNEQFF.

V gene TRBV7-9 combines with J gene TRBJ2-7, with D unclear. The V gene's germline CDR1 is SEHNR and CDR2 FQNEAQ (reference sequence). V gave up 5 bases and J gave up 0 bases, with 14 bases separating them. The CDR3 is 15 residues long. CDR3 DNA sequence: TGTGCCAGCAGCATAACATCTTCCAGCTCCTACGAGCAGTACTTC. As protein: CASSITSSSSYEQYF.

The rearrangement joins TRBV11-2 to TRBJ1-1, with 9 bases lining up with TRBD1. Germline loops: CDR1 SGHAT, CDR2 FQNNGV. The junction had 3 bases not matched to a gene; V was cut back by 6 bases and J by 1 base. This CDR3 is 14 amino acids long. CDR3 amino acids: CASRLDRGNTEAFF. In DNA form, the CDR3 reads TGTGCCAGCAGACTGGACAGGGGGAACACTGAAGCTTTCTTT.

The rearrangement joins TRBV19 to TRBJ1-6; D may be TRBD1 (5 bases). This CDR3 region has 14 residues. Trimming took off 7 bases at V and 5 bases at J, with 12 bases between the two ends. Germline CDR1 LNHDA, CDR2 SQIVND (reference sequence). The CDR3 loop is CASTLQGNNSPLHF. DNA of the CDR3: TGTGCCAGTACCTTGCAGGGTAATAATTCACCCCTCCACTTT.

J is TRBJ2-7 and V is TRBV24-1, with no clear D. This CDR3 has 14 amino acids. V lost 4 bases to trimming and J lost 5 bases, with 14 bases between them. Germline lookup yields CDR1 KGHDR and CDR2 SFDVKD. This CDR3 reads CATSEGTRPHEQYF. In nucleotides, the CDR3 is TGTGCCACCAGTGAGGGCACCCGTCCTCACGAGCAGTACTTC.

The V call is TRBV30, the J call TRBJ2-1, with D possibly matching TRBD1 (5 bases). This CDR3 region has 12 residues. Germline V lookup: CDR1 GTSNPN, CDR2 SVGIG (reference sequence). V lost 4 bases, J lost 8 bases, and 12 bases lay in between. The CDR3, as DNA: TGTGCCTGGAAGGGGCCCTGGGATGAGCAGTTCTTC. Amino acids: CAWKGPWDEQFF.

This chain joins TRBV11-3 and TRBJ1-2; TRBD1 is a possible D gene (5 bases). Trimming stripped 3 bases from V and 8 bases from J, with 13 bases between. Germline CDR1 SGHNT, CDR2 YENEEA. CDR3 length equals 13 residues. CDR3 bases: TGTGCCAGCAGCTTTACAGGCTCTGGGGGCTACACCTTC. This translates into CASSFTGSGGYTF.

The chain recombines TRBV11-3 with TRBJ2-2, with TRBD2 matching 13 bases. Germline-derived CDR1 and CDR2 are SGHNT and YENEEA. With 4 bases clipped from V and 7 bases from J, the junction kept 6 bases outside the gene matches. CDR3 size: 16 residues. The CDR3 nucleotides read TGTGCCAGCAGCTGGACTAGCGGGAGATTGGGCGGGGAGCTGTTTTTT. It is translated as CASSWTSGRLGGELFF. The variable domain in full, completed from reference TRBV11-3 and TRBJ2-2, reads EAGVVQSPRYKIIEKKQPVAFWCNPISGHNTLYWYLQNLGQGPELLIRYENEEAVDDSQLPKDRFSAERLKGVDSTLKIQPAELGDSAVYLCASSWTSGRLGGELFFGEGSRLTVL.

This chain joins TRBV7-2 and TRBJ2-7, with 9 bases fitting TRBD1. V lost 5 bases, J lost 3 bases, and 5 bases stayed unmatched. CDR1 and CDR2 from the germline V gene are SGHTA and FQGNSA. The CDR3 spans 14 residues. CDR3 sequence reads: CASSPTGGNYEQYF. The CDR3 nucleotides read TGTGCCAGCAGCCCCACAGGGGGCAACTACGAGCAGTACTTC.

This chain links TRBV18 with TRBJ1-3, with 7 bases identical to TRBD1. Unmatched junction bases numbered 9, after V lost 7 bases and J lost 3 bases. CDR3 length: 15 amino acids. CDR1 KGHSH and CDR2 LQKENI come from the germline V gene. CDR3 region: CASLLLGTDGNTIYF. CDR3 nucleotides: TGTGCCAGCTTACTCCTAGGGACAGATGGAAACACCATATATTTT.

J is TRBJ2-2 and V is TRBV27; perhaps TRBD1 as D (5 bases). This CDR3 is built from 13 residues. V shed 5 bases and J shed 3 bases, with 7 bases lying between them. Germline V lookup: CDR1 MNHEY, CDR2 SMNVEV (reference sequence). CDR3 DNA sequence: TGTGCCAGCAGTACAGGAGACACCGGGGAGCTGTTTTTT. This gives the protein CASSTGDTGELFF.

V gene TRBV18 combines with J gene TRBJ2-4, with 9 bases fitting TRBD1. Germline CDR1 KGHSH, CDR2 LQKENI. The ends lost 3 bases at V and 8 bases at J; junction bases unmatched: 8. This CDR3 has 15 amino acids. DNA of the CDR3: TGTGCCAGCTCACCGTCGGACAGGGGTAACGACATTCAGTACTTC. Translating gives CASSPSDRGNDIQYF.

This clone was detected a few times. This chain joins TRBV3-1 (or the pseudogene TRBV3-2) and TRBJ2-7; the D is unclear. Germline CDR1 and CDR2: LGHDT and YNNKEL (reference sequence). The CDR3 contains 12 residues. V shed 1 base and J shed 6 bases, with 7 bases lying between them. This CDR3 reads CASSQVSLEQYF. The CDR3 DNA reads TGTGCCAGCAGCCAAGTCTCCCTCGAGCAGTACTTC.